Given below is one TCR beta chain in context. The CDR3 totals 14 residues. Trimming shortened V by 6 bases and J by 5 bases, and 18 bases separated the two germline ends. Germline CDR1 reads SGHDT; CDR2 reads YYEEEE. Data came from immunoSEQ multiplex PCR; TCRdb stores just in-frame clones and leaves some out. Here the sample spans approximately 500,000 clones, almost 80% being singletons. The source of the sample is a study of shared clonotypes between healthy human individuals. The TCR was taken from a woman in her 40s in good health. Some clones in this sample may be carry-over from other donors' samples. Sequenced sample: PBMCs. V gene TRBV5-6 combines with J gene TRBJ2-7; D is possibly TRBD2 (6 bases). CDR3 protein: CASIPMLGGNEQYF. The DNA for the CDR3 is TGTGCCAGCATCCCTATGTTGGGGGGAAACGAGCAGTACTTC.